This T cell receptor beta chain was sequenced for a study of technical replicates of blood from several donors. The CDR3 runs to 12 residues. Germline V gene lookup returns CDR1 SEHNR and CDR2 FQNEAQ (reference sequence). Trimming shortened V by 5 bases and J by 5 bases, and 9 bases separated the two germline ends. Libraries were prepared by immunoSEQ multiplex PCR; TCRdb keeps only in-frame clonotypes and omits some of them. The profile shows some 82,000 clones, 97% of them singletons. This receptor was taken from a human donor in good health. The specimen was T cells isolated from PBMCs. This chain joins TRBV7-9 and TRBJ2-5; D gene uncertain. The CDR3 DNA is TGTGCCAGCAGCCCATACATGGAGACCCAGTACTTC. It specifies CASSPYMETQYF.